The clone carrying this T cell receptor (beta chain) was counted between two and nine times. The antigen is not known. This record comes from a study of vaccination and CD4 T cells after COVID-19. Researchers used the Oncomine TCR Beta short-read assay to sequence DNA from cultured CD4+ T cells. After culture, CD4+ T cells served as the source for genomic DNA extraction. TCRdb re-called the PCR reads through MiXCR, storing one row per CDR3 protein. Of around 2,000 distinct CDR3 sequences in the sample, about a sixth were seen once. The V end was cut by 3 bases, the J end by 0 bases, with 11 bases between. This CDR3 region has 15 residues. Germline V gives CDR1 MGHRA, CDR2 YSYEKL. Treatment given: approximately 9-day PBMC culture with coronavirus spike peptide pools or control peptides (ViraFEST assay). Samples of CD4+ T cells were obtained from the unexposed donor before the COVID-19 pandemic (2011-2018). Before TCRs were sequenced, ViraFEST expanded antigen-specific T cells with peptide pools. About 1.9 million PBMCs went into each well for culture with about 9.5 IU/ml IL-2 and 10 ug/ml peptide pools. The authors isolated CD4+ T cells by negative selection after approximately ten days of culture.

The chain uses TRBV4-1 and TRBJ2-5; D unclear. The sequence was collected from a human donor in good health. Sequencing used CD4+ T cells from blood, cultured in vitro. CDR3 coding DNA: TGCGCCAGCAGCCAGAGAACCGACGACCAAGAGACCCAGTACTTC. Protein: CASSQRTDDQETQYF.